This passage covers 9 T cell receptor beta chains from one sample sequenced in a study of cytomegalovirus exposure and HLA in healthy donors (dated by TCRdb to 2017 to 2019). Library generation was performed with the immunoSEQ multiplex PCR assay. A mixture of 60 forward primers for TCR Vbeta segments and 13 reverse primers for TCR Jbeta segments was used in the multiplex PCR. This immuneACCESS table, as held by TCRdb, lists in-frame sequences with V and J called but not all clones. Of the missing ones, under half trace to an unresolved V gene in checked studies; the others have no known cause. Recorded for this sample are 85,000 to 100,000 clones; around 86% of them occurred a single time. 9.2% of the sample comes from the top ten. Source material: PBMCs. Receptor source: a young man in good health and CMV-seropositive.

The chain couples TRBV5-8 to TRBJ2-3, with a weak D call TRBD1 (6 bases). Germline CDR1 SGHTS, CDR2 YDEGEE. V was pared by 7 bases and J by 6 bases, with 18 bases between. CDR3 length: 14 amino acids. CDR3 coding DNA: TGTGCCAGCGGGCGACAGGTCCGGATGGATACGCAGTATTTT. Translation: CASGRQVRMDTQYF.

The chain uses TRBV6-6 and TRBJ2-7; 7 bases align to TRBD2. TRBJ2-1 explains the end of the DNA better; the J call may be wrong. CDR3 length: 14 residues. CDR1 and CDR2 (germline): MNHNY, SVGAGI (reference sequence). CDR3: CASSYGTTNNEQFF. The CDR3 bases are TGTGCCAGCAGTTACGGGACTACCAACAATGAGCAGTTCTTC.

This rearrangement joins TRBV4-1 to TRBJ1-4; D is uncertain. The CDR3 sequence is 16 residues long. V was trimmed by 1 base and J by 0 bases, leaving 9 bases between them. The germline CDR1 and CDR2 sequences are MGHRA and YSYEKL. As DNA, the CDR3 is TGCGCCAGCAGCCAAGGGGCAGCAGCAACTAATGAAAAACTGTTTTTT. It translates to CASSQGAAATNEKLFF.

This chain uses TRBV6-1 with TRBJ2-7; 10 positions match TRBD2. CDR3 size: 16 residues. Unmatched junction bases numbered 6, after V lost 0 bases and J lost 4 bases. The germline gives CDR1 MNHNS, CDR2 SASEGT. The CDR3 is CASSEAEASGSYEQYF. The CDR3 DNA reads TGTGCCAGCAGTGAAGCGGAGGCTAGCGGGAGTTACGAGCAGTACTTC.

The rearrangement joins TRBV6-4 to TRBJ2-2; TRBD1 matches at 11 bases. V gave up 2 bases and J gave up 7 bases; unmatched junction bases: 3. The CDR3 is made up of 15 amino acids. In germline, CDR1 is MRHNA, CDR2 SNTAGT. The CDR3 loop reads CASSDGQGADGELFF. The CDR3 DNA sequence: TGTGCCAGCAGTGACGGACAGGGGGCCGACGGGGAGCTGTTTTTT.

This clone came up once. This chain uses TRBV5-1 with TRBJ2-1; the D is unclear. The germline V and J ends were trimmed by 0 bases and 0 bases, with 7 bases remaining between them. The CDR3 is made up of 15 amino acids. Germline-derived CDR1 and CDR2 are SGHRS and YFSETQ. This CDR3 is CASSLEASSYNEQFF. The CDR3 bases are TGCGCCAGCAGCTTGGAAGCAAGCTCCTACAATGAGCAGTTCTTC.

The rearrangement uses TRBV7-2 and TRBJ1-5, with TRBD1 as a possible D gene (6 bases). Germline V gene sequence: CDR1 SGHTA, CDR2 FQGNSA. This CDR3 contains 15 residues. The V end was cut by 8 bases, the J end by 3 bases, with 17 bases between. CDR3 coding DNA: TGTGCCAGCTCCAGGGGAGGGGGTTCCAATCAGCCCCAGCATTTT. Its translation: CASSRGGGSNQPQHF.

This clone is a singleton in its sample. DNA of the CDR3: TGTGCCACCAGCAGAGATCTCGCCGGGATAAACATTCAGTACTTC. Its translation: CATSRDLAGINIQYF. The J gene is TRBJ2-4, the V gene TRBV15, with D perhaps matching TRBD2 (5 bases). This CDR3 is built from 15 residues. V lost 0 bases to trimming and J lost 6 bases, with 12 bases between them. The germline gives CDR1 LNHNV, CDR2 YYDKDF (reference sequence).

The V and J genes are TRBV19 and TRBJ2-7; TRBD1 aligns across 10 bases. The V gene end was trimmed by 5 bases and the J gene end by 2 bases; junction bases not matched to a gene: 6. The CDR3 has 15 amino acids. Germline CDR1 reads LNHDA; CDR2 reads SQIVND (reference sequence). CDR3 region: CASSVSGTGAYEQYF. The CDR3 DNA reads TGTGCCAGTAGTGTATCCGGGACAGGGGCCTACGAGCAGTACTTC.